Listed below are T cell receptor beta chains from one sample, sequenced in a study of blood T cell repertoires in COVID-19. Sequencing used immunoSEQ multiplex PCR; TCRdb keeps in-frame clones, though not all of them. The sample has roughly 73,000 clones, about 85% seen once. Sequenced material: peripheral blood. These receptors came from an older man with active COVID-19. Each CDR3 is given with its conserved first and last residue. D genes are given only for firm matches. Clone size is not always given. Where it is, it says once, few, many or a class for expanded clones.

>.|TRBV24-1|.|TRBJ2-7
CATSDLAGGSYEQYF
TGTGCCACCAGTGATTTGGCAGGAGGCTCCTACGAGCAGTACTTC
>.|TRBV30|.|TRBJ1-2
CAWSGGGSGYGYTF
TGTGCCTGGAGTGGGGGGGGGTCGGGCTATGGCTACACCTTC
>TRBD1|TRBV18|.|TRBJ1-4
CASSQKGAAEKLFF
TGTGCCAGCTCACAGAAGGGGGCGGCGGAAAAACTGTTTTTT
>.|TRBV7-3|.|TRBJ2-1
CASSLKGGTSYNEQFF
TGTGCCAGCAGCTTAAAGGGCGGGACCTCCTACAATGAGCAGTTCTTC
>TRBD2|TRBV2|.|TRBJ2-7
CASSEGPTGGTSSYEQYF
TGTGCCAGCAGTGAGGGGCCCACGGGGGGTACCAGCTCCTACGAGCAGTACTTC
>.|TRBV19|.|TRBJ2-2
CATRTSPNTGELFF
TGTGCCACCCGGACATCCCCGAACACCGGGGAGCTGTTTTTT
>TRBD2|TRBV10-3|.|TRBJ2-7
CAISEYGTSEYEQYF
TGTGCCATCAGTGAGTACGGGACTAGCGAGTACGAGCAGTACTTC
>TRBD2|TRBV7-6|.|TRBJ2-1
CASSPGGFYNEQFF
TGTGCCAGCAGCCCGGGGGGGTTCTACAATGAGCAGTTCTTC
>.|TRBV2|.|TRBJ1-2
CASSGAGILQVRDYTF
TGTGCCAGCAGTGGAGCCGGGATCCTACAAGTAAGGGACTACACCTTC
>.|TRBV6-1|.|TRBJ2-7
CASSELSAGFGDEQYF
TGTGCCAGCAGTGAATTGTCGGCGGGGTTCGGGGACGAGCAGTACTTC
>TRBD1|TRBV10-3|.|TRBJ2-7
CATTRMTGVDEQYF
TGTGCCACGACAAGAATGACAGGGGTCGACGAGCAGTACTTC
>TRBD1|TRBV7-2|.|TRBJ1-5
CASSPPGGQGAQPQHF
TGTGCCAGCAGCCCCCCCGGCGGACAGGGGGCTCAGCCCCAGCATTTT
>TRBD2|TRBV5-4|.|TRBJ2-7
CASSFGRGGAYEQYF
TGTGCCAGCAGCTTTGGGCGGGGGGGAGCCTACGAGCAGTACTTC
>TRBD1|TRBV29-1|once|TRBJ2-7
CSVVMGQPPYEQYF
TGCAGCGTTGTAATGGGACAGCCTCCCTACGAGCAGTACTTC
>.|TRBV5-1|.|TRBJ1-2
CASSLGPTGTTNYGYTF
TGCGCCAGCAGCTTGGGCCCCACAGGGACGACCAACTATGGCTACACCTTC
>TRBD1|TRBV12-5|.|TRBJ2-6
CASGLVERQGWSGANVLTF
TGTGCTAGTGGTTTGGTAGAGAGACAGGGTTGGTCTGGGGCCAACGTCCTGACTTTC
>.|TRBV11-2|.|TRBJ2-2
CASRGGRLAGPNTGELFF
TGTGCCAGCCGGGGTGGGAGGTTGGCGGGCCCGAACACCGGGGAGCTGTTTTTT
>.|TRBV5-1|.|TRBJ1-3
CASSPDNQPDGNTIYF
TGCGCCAGCAGCCCGGACAACCAACCCGATGGAAACACCATATATTTT
>TRBD1|TRBV3-1/TRBV3-2|.|TRBJ1-1
CASSQGDRATEAFF
TGTGCCAGCAGCCAAGGGGACAGGGCCACTGAAGCTTTCTTT
>TRBD1|TRBV4-1|.|TRBJ2-3
CASSPDRGGTDTQYF
TGCGCCAGCAGCCCGGACAGGGGTGGCACAGATACGCAGTATTTT
>.|TRBV12-5|.|TRBJ2-7
CASGLGQGRGEQYF
TGTGCTAGTGGTTTAGGGCAGGGGAGAGGCGAGCAGTACTTC
>.|TRBV28|.|TRBJ1-2
CASSLLSPPTHYGYTF
TGTGCCAGCAGTTTATTGTCCCCACCTACCCACTATGGCTACACCTTC
>.|TRBV13|once|TRBJ2-1
CASTTPRGGPYNEQFF
TGTGCCAGCACCACCCCCAGGGGCGGGCCCTACAATGAGCAGTTCTTC
>TRBD2|TRBV7-2|.|TRBJ2-1
CASSPAGATLGEQFF
TGTGCCAGCAGCCCAGCGGGAGCGACCCTCGGTGAGCAGTTCTTC
>.|TRBV7-2|.|TRBJ1-3
CASSRVGGTGNTIYF
TGTGCCAGCAGCCGCGTGGGGGGGACTGGAAACACCATATATTTT